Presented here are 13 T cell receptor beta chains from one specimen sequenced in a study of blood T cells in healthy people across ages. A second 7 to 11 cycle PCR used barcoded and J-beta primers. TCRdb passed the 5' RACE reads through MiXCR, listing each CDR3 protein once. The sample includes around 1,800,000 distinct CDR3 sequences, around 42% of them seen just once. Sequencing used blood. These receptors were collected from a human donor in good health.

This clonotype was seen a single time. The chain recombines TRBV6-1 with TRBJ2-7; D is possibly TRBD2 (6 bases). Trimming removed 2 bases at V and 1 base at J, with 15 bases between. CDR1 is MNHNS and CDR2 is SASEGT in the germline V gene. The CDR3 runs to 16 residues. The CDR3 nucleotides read TGTGCCAGCAGTGAAAGTCTCCCGGGGGTATCCTACGAGCAGTACTTC. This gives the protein CASSESLPGVSYEQYF.

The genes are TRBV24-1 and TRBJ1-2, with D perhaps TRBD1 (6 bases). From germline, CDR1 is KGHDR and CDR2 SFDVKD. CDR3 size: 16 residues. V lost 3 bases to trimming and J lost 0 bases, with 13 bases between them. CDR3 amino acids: CATSDPPGTPNYGYTF. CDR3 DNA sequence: TGTGCCACCAGTGATCCACCCGGGACACCTAACTATGGCTACACCTTC.

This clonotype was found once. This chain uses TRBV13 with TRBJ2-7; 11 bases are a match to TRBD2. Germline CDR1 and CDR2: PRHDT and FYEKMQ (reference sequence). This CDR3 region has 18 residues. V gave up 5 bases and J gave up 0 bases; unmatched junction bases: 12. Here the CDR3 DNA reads TGTGCCAGCAGCGCCCGGCTAGCGGGGGGTTCCGGCTCCTACGAGCAGTACTTC. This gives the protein CASSARLAGGSGSYEQYF. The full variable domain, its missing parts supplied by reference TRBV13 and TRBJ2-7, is AAGVIQSPRHLIKEKRETATLKCYPIPRHDTVYWYQQGPGQDPQFLISFYEKMQSDKGSIPDRFSAQQFSDYHSELNMSSLELGDSALYFCASSARLAGGSGSYEQYFGPGTRLTVT.

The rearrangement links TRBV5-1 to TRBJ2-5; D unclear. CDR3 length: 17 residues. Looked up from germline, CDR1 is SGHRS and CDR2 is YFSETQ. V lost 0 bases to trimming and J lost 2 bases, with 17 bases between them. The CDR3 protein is CASSLDPQRAKQETQYF. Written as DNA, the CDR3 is TGCGCCAGCAGCTTGGATCCCCAACGGGCGAAGCAAGAGACCCAGTACTTC.

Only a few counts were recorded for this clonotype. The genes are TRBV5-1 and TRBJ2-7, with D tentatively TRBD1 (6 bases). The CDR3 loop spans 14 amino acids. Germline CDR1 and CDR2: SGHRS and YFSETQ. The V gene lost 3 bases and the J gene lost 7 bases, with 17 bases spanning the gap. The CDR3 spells CASSWGTTLWEQYF. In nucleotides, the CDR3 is TGCGCCAGCAGCTGGGGGACAACCCTCTGGGAGCAGTACTTC.

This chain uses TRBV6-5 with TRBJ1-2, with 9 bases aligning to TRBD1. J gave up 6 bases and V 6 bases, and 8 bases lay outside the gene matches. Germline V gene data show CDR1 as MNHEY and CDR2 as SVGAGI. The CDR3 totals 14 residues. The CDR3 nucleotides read TGTGCCAGCAGACAACAGGGGGCACTGAATGGCTACACCTTC. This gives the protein CASRQQGALNGYTF.

The CDR3 region is CASSLGGWGQETQYF. In nucleotides, the CDR3 is TGTGCCAGCAGCTTAGGGGGTTGGGGACAAGAGACCCAGTACTTC. The chain employs TRBV11-3 and TRBJ2-7; D uncertain. The J call may not be correct, given that the DNA end is closer to TRBJ2-5. The CDR3 totals 15 residues. CDR1 is SGHNT, CDR2 YENEEA, per germline.

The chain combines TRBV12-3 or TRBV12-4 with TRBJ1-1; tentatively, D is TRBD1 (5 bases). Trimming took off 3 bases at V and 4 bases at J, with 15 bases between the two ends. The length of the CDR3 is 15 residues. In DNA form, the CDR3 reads TGTGCCAGCAGTTTGCCAGGGTGGATCCCCACTGAAGCTTTCTTT. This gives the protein CASSLPGWIPTEAFF.

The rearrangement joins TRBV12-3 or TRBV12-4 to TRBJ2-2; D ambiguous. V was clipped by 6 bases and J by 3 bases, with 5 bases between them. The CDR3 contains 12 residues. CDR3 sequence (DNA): TGTGCCAGCAGAGACTACACCGGGGAGCTGTTTTTT. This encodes CASRDYTGELFF.

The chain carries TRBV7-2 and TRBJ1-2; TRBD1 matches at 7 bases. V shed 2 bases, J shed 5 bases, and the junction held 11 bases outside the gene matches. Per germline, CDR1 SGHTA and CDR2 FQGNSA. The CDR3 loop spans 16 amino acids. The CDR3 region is CASSLLWRGREYGYTF. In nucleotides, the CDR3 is TGTGCCAGCAGCTTATTGTGGAGGGGGCGCGAGTATGGCTACACCTTC.

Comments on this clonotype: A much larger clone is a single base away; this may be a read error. The CDR3 protein is CDSSPTPRQATYEQYF. The DNA for the CDR3 is TGTGACAGCAGTCCCACTCCCCGACAGGCCACCTACGAGCAGTACTTC. The V and J genes are TRBV27 and TRBJ2-7; D may be TRBD1 (6 bases). This CDR3 has 16 amino acids. Germline CDR1 is MNHEY and CDR2 is SMNVEV (reference sequence).

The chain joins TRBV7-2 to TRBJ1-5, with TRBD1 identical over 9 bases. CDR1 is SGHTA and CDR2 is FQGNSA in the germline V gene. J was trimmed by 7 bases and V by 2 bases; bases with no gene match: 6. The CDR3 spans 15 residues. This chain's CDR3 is CASSLFGTGPQPQHF. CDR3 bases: TGTGCCAGCAGCTTATTCGGGACAGGGCCGCAGCCCCAGCATTTT.

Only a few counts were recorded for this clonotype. In DNA form, the CDR3 reads TGTGCCAGCAGCCAAGACCATTTCAACTCCTACGAGCAGTACTTC. It yields the protein CASSQDHFNSYEQYF. The V gene is TRBV14, the J gene TRBJ2-4; D ambiguous. The DNA matches TRBJ2-7 better at its end, which makes the J call doubtful. Germline CDR1 and CDR2: SGHDN and FVKESK. This CDR3 has 15 residues.